The next 11 T cell receptor beta chains were all read from a single sample in a study of blood T cells in healthy people across ages. The authors ran a second PCR of 7 to 11 cycles using a sample-barcoded 5' primer and a J-beta primer mix. Each CDR3 protein is one row after TCRdb ran MiXCR on the 5' RACE reads. The sample holds about 1.8 million distinct CDR3 sequences, roughly 50% seen once. The sequenced sample was blood. The receptors stem from a woman aged 40 to 50 in good health.

The rearrangement joins TRBV12-3 or TRBV12-4 to TRBJ1-1, with 8 bases aligning to TRBD1. CDR3 length: 15 residues. With 6 bases clipped from V and 4 bases from J, the junction kept 10 bases outside the gene matches. The CDR3 DNA reads TGTGCCAGCAGGCGCAGGGGGCTCGTGACCACTGAAGCTTTCTTT. As protein: CASRRRGLVTTEAFF.

The chain joins TRBV20-1 to TRBJ2-3; D is uncertain. The CDR3 has 15 residues. V lost 3 bases and J 2 bases, leaving 15 bases between the germline ends. Looked up from germline, CDR1 is DFQATT and CDR2 is SNEGSKA (reference sequence). As DNA, the CDR3 is TGCAGTGCTAGTCGCGATCGGAGAATCACAGATACGCAGTATTTT. Its translation is CSASRDRRITDTQYF.

This clonotype was seen only a few times. The CDR3 DNA sequence: TGCGCCAGCAGCGGACTTAGGAATCTAGCCAAAAACATTCAGTACTTC. This translates into CASSGLRNLAKNIQYF. The rearrangement links TRBV5-1 to TRBJ2-4, with a weak D call TRBD2 (5 bases). This CDR3 has 16 amino acids. From germline, CDR1 is SGHRS and CDR2 YFSETQ. The germline V and J ends were trimmed by 4 bases and 0 bases, with 14 bases remaining between them.

The chain links TRBV5-1 to TRBJ2-5; a weak D match, TRBD1 (5 bases). Germline assignment: CDR1 SGHRS and CDR2 YFSETQ. The CDR3 consists of 14 residues. V lost 0 bases, J lost 6 bases, and 12 bases lay in between. The DNA of the CDR3 is TGCGCCAGCAGCTTGGAGCCGGACACGCAGACCCAGTACTTC. Amino acids: CASSLEPDTQTQYF.

V usage is TRBV7-2 and J usage is TRBJ1-5; no definite D call. The CDR3 has 16 amino acids. Trimming pared 2 bases from V and 6 bases from J, leaving 17 bases between. From germline, CDR1 is SGHTA and CDR2 FQGNSA. CDR3 DNA: TGTGCCAGCAGCTTAATCCCCCTAATCGGGGTTCAGCCCCAGCATTTT. Protein product: CASSLIPLIGVQPQHF.

The chain uses TRBV5-6 and TRBJ2-1, with D possibly called TRBD1 or TRBD2 (5 bases each). The CDR3 has 16 residues. Germline CDR1 is SGHDT and CDR2 is YYEEEE. The V gene lost 5 bases and the J gene lost 6 bases, with 21 bases spanning the gap. The CDR3 DNA sequence: TGTGCCAGCAGTCAACCTGGGGACCCGAGCGGCAATGAGCAGTTCTTC. Translation gives CASSQPGDPSGNEQFF.

This sequence joins TRBV20-1 and TRBJ2-7; TRBD2 aligns across 9 bases. The length of the CDR3 is 16 residues. Per the germline V gene, CDR1 is DFQATT and CDR2 is SNEGSKA (reference sequence). V shed 6 bases, J shed 0 bases, and the junction held 12 bases outside the gene matches. This CDR3 is CSAVVPSGGISYEQYF. The CDR3 bases are TGCAGTGCCGTGGTCCCCAGCGGGGGGATCTCCTACGAGCAGTACTTC.

The V call is TRBV4-2, the J call TRBJ1-1, with D perhaps TRBD1 (6 bases). Germline CDR1 LGHNA, CDR2 YNFKEQ. The CDR3 is 17 amino acids. The V gene lost 0 bases and the J gene lost 3 bases, with 17 bases spanning the gap. The CDR3 nucleotides read TGTGCCAGCAGCCAAGATAATACAGGGAGGGGGGACACTGAAGCTTTCTTT. As protein: CASSQDNTGRGDTEAFF.

The chain joins TRBV28 to TRBJ2-5, with unresolved D. The CDR3 loop spans 15 amino acids. Germline CDR1 and CDR2: MDHEN and SYDVKM. Trimming shortened V by 3 bases and J by 5 bases, and 16 bases separated the two germline ends. The CDR3: CASSLSRPPEETQYF. Written as DNA, the CDR3 is TGTGCCAGCAGTTTGTCGCGACCCCCGGAGGAGACCCAGTACTTC.

The table lists this clonotype with a count of one. This may come from a read error, since a much larger clone is one base off. V gene TRBV7-2 combines with J gene TRBJ2-1; D may be TRBD2 (6 bases). The CDR3 spans 15 residues. The germline V gene encodes CDR1 SGHTA and CDR2 FQGNSA. The CDR3 protein is CDSSLAESSYNEQFF. The CDR3 DNA sequence: TGTGACAGCAGCTTAGCGGAGAGCTCCTACAATGAGCAGTTCTTC.

This clonotype appeared a single time. The gene calls are TRBV9 and TRBJ2-7; TRBD1 or TRBD2 may be the D gene (6 bases each). Germline V gene lookup returns CDR1 SGDLS and CDR2 YYNGEE. This CDR3 is 16 amino acids long. V was pared by 0 bases and J by 1 base, with 14 bases between. The CDR3 nucleotides are TGTGCCAGCAGCGTAGATCGCGGGGACAAATCCTACGAGCAGTACTTC. This translates into CASSVDRGDKSYEQYF.